The text below deals with one T cell receptor beta chain. Its antigen has not been determined. Base-call qualities are not available, and no considerably larger clone is one nucleotide away. Genomic DNA was used as template for profiling of TCR beta VDJ combinations and CDR3 sequences. An Illumina HiSeq 2000 was the platform used for TCR repertoire sequencing. On the authors' methods: TRBV/TRBJ rearrangement plots, CDR3 size and DJ length profiles, and Simpson's diversity index were used to evaluate the repertoires. Whichever DNA sequence was most abundant in the deep sequencing data was defined as the immunodominant clone. CDR3 amino acid sequences were checked for sharing between subjects and were compared against published repertoires and the VDJdb database. TCRdb trimmed the raw reads at Q25, called clones with MiXCR and kept productive beta chains. CDR3 protein duplicates are merged, each entry listing the most common genes and DNA. These V and J calls originate from TCRdb's pipeline instead of the authors' own analysis. A total of around 210,000 distinct CDR3 sequences appear in this sample, around three fifths of them only once. The ten largest account for roughly 50% of the sample.

This sample is drawn from a study of CD8+CD57+ T cells in acquired aplastic anemia (dated by TCRdb to 2016 to 2019). For context, the study as a whole: Extracted DNA from sorted CD4+ and CD8+ cells averaged around 3.3 ug, ranging from roughly 0.17 to 30 ug. CD8+CD57+ expansion was defined as frequency above the mean frequency observed in healthy subjects. Study-wide findings and limitations: Twenty-nine CD8+ CDR3 sequences were found in both patients and controls but appeared to be highly expressed in patients and within the immunodominant clones of the patients. CD8+ Simpson's diversity did not differ significantly between patients and healthy controls (P=0.060).

Clipping removes 4 bases from V and 2 bases from J, with 4 as the unmatched junction base count. Spanning cysteine to phenylalanine, the CDR3 consists of 16 amino acids. The sequence is cut down to CDR3 DNA, 48 bases in frame from base 1. CDR1 and CDR2 are drawn from the germline V gene: SGHRS, YFSETQ. Flow cytometry had shown CD8+CD57+ cell expansion in the patients selected for sequencing. Severe acquired aplastic anemia was diagnosed in all patients according to International Study of Aplastic Anemia and Agranulocytosis and Camitta criteria. No therapy had been received by the patients at the time of blood sampling. In this study, sorted CD4+ and CD8+ T cells from the blood of healthy subjects and of severe aplastic anemia patients had their TCR repertoires deep-sequenced. Patients were enrolled in the USA under clinicaltrials.gov protocols 00001620, 01623167, 00001397, 00071045, 00081523 and 00961064. Ficoll-Paque density gradient centrifugation was used to isolate peripheral blood mononuclear cells. Before DNA extraction, CD4+ and CD8+ T cells were sorted by FACS or by magnetic beads.

The chain is made from TRBV5-1 and TRBJ2-3; 13 bases in between match TRBD2. Sample: sorted CD4+, CD8+, or CD8+CD57+ T cells (not recorded which) from PBMCs. The source is a human donor with aplastic anemia. DNA sequence: TGCGCCAGCAGCGCGGGGACTAGCGGGATCACAGATACGCAGTATTTT. Its translation reads: CASSAGTSGITDTQYF.